Shown below are 10 T cell receptor beta chains from a single sample sequenced in a study of blood T cell repertoires in COVID-19. Sequencing used immunoSEQ multiplex PCR; TCRdb keeps in-frame clones, though not all of them. The sample has 300,000 to 400,000 clones, over 75% seen once. Sequencing was carried out using PBMCs or T cells enriched from blood (not recorded which). These receptors were taken from a woman in her 30s with acute COVID-19.

This chain uses TRBV15 with TRBJ1-5, with 8 bases matching TRBD1. The CDR3 length is 14 residues. From germline, CDR1 is LNHNV and CDR2 YYDKDF (reference sequence). The V gene end was trimmed by 6 bases and the J gene end by 9 bases; junction bases not matched to a gene: 10. In nucleotides, the CDR3 is TGTGCCACCAGAGAGCAGGGGGCGCGTGGGCCCCAGCATTTT. Its protein is CATREQGARGPQHF.

The rearrangement joins TRBV7-9 to TRBJ1-6; the D gene is possibly TRBD1 (5 bases). This CDR3 region has 14 residues. Germline V CDR1 and CDR2: SEHNR, FQNEAQ (reference sequence). V shed 3 bases and J shed 7 bases, with 10 bases lying between them. The DNA for the CDR3 is TGTGCCAGCAGCTTTAGGGGCGCAAATTCACCCCTCCACTTT. Translating it yields CASSFRGANSPLHF.

The V gene is TRBV14, the J gene TRBJ2-7, with 8 bases aligning to TRBD1. V dropped 1 base and J dropped 3; count of bases not matched to a gene: 11. There are 17 residues in the CDR3. CDR1 SGHDN and CDR2 FVKESK come from the germline V gene. The DNA for the CDR3 is TGTGCCAGCAGCCAAGGGACAGGGCTAGTGGGTTTCTACGAGCAGTACTTC. Protein product: CASSQGTGLVGFYEQYF.

This chain links TRBV7-8 with TRBJ1-1; 9 positions agree with TRBD1. V lost 5 bases, J lost 1 base, and 8 bases stayed unmatched. In germline, CDR1 is SGHVS, CDR2 FQNEAQ. The CDR3 extends over 16 amino acids. Here the CDR3 reads CASSPARTGENTEAFF. For the CDR3, the DNA is TGTGCCAGCAGCCCCGCGAGGACAGGGGAGAACACTGAAGCTTTCTTT.

V and J are TRBV9 and TRBJ1-1; unclear D gene. Germline values: CDR1 SGDLS, CDR2 YYNGEE. V was trimmed by 3 bases and J by 1 base, leaving 25 bases between them. This CDR3 contains 19 residues. The CDR3 sequence: CASSDTPGVGVSSNTEAFF. The DNA for the CDR3 is TGTGCCAGCAGCGACACTCCCGGGGTTGGGGTGTCCTCGAACACTGAAGCTTTCTTT.

The chain carries TRBV2 and TRBJ2-3; 7 bases are a match to TRBD2. Per germline, CDR1 SNHLY and CDR2 FYNNEI. This CDR3 spans 17 amino acids. The junction had 9 bases not matched to a gene; V was cut back by 2 bases and J by 1 base. The CDR3 bases are TGTGCCAGCAGTGAACCCTGGGGGAGCGGGGGCACAGATACGCAGTATTTT. As protein: CASSEPWGSGGTDTQYF.

The genes are TRBV7-8 and TRBJ1-5; the D is unclear. Germline V CDR1 and CDR2: SGHVS, FQNEAQ. The CDR3 covers 16 residues. V was trimmed by 2 bases and J by 0 bases, leaving 11 bases between them. CDR3 loop: CASSLLEFYSNQPQHF. DNA for the CDR3: TGTGCCAGCAGCTTACTAGAATTTTATAGCAATCAGCCCCAGCATTTT.

The chain employs TRBV2 and TRBJ2-6; 11 bases fit TRBD2. The CDR3 has 17 amino acids. V lost 5 bases to trimming and J lost 0 bases; unmatched junction nucleotides: 3. CDR1 SNHLY and CDR2 FYNNEI come from the germline V gene. CDR3 in amino acids: CASSLAGGFSGANVLTF. The CDR3 DNA reads TGTGCCAGCAGTCTAGCGGGGGGCTTCTCTGGGGCCAACGTCCTGACTTTC.

The chain links TRBV15 to TRBJ1-2, with 8 nucleotides matching TRBD1. Germline loops: CDR1 LNHNV, CDR2 YYDKDF (reference sequence). The CDR3 has 13 amino acids. V trimming: 4 bases; J trimming: 4 bases; junction bases outside the gene matches: 2. The DNA for the CDR3 is TGTGCCACCAGCATACAGGGGGGCTATGGCTACACCTTC. Its protein is CATSIQGGYGYTF.

About this clone itself: The sample contains more than one DNA sequence encoding this CDR3. This rearrangement joins TRBV2 to TRBJ1-2, with 10 bases aligning to TRBD1. The CDR3 sequence is 14 residues long. V shed 6 bases and J 3 bases; nucleotides not matched to a gene: 4. Germline values: CDR1 SNHLY, CDR2 FYNNEI. The CDR3 sequence is CASSRQGADYGYTF. CDR3 DNA sequence: TGTGCCAGCAGCAGACAGGGGGCGGACTATGGCTACACCTTC.